One T cell receptor beta chain is described in this entry. The sample is drawn from a study of shared clonotypes between healthy human individuals. TCRdb's table, derived via immunoSEQ multiplex PCR, lists solely in-frame clones and lacks some. The sample comprises about 2.4 million clones, 85% to 95% of which are singletons, and over 0.12% rests with the top ten. The CDR3 extends over 15 amino acids. CDR1 and CDR2 (germline): SGHKS, YYEKEE (reference sequence). V shed 2 bases, J shed 2 bases, and the junction held 5 bases outside the gene matches. The TCR comes from a man between 18 and 35 years old in good health. The sequenced sample was naive CD4+ T cells sorted from blood. The subset denotes: CD45RA+ positively selected. This rearrangement joins TRBV5-5 to TRBJ2-5, with TRBD1 matching 8 bases. The CDR3 is CASSLGDRTQETQYF. The CDR3 region has the DNA TGTGCCAGCAGCTTAGGGGACAGGACACAAGAGACCCAGTACTTC.